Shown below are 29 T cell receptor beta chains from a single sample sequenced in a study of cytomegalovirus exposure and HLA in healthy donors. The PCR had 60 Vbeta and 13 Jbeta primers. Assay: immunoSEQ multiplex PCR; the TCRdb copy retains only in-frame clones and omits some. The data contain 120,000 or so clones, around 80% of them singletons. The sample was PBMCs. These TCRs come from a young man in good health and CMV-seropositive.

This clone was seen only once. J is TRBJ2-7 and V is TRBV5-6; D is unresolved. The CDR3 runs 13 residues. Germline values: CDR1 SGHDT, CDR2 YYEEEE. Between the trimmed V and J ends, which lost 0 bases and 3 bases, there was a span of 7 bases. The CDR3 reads CASSLGGGYEQYF. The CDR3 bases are TGTGCCAGCAGCTTGGGCGGCGGCTACGAGCAGTACTTC.

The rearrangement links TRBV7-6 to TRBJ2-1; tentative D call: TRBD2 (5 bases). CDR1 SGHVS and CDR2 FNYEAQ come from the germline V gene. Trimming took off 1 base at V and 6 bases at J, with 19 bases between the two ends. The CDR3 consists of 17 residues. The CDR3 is CASSLGLRGPRVNEQFF. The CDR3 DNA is TGTGCCAGCAGCTTAGGGCTTCGCGGGCCCAGAGTCAATGAGCAGTTCTTC.

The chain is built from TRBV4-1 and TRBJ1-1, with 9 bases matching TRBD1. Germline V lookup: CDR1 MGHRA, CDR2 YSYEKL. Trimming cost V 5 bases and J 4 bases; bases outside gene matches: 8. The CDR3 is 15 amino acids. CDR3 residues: CASSSTTGGGTEAFF. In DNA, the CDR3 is TGCGCCAGCAGCTCCACGACAGGGGGGGGCACTGAAGCTTTCTTT.

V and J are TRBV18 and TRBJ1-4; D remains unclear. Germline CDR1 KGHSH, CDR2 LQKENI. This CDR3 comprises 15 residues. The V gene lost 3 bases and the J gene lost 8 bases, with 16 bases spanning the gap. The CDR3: CASSPLAGGEEKLFF. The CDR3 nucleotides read TGTGCCAGCTCACCTCTGGCCGGCGGGGAGGAAAAACTGTTTTTT.

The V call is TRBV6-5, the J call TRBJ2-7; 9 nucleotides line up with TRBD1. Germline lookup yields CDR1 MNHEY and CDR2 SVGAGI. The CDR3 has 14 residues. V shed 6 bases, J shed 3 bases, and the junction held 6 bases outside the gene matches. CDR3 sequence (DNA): TGTGCCAGCAGAACCGGGACAGGGTACTACGAGCAGTACTTC. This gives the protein CASRTGTGYYEQYF.

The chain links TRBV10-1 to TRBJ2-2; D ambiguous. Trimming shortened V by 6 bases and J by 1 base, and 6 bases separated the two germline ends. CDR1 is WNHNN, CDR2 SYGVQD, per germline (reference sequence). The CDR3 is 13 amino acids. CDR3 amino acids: CASRSVNTGELFF. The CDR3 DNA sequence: TGCGCCAGCAGGTCGGTGAACACCGGGGAGCTGTTTTTT.

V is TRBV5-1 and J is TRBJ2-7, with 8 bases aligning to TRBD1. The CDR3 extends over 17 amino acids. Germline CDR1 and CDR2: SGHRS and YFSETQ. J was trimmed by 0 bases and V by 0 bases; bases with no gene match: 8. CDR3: CASSLVLRGQDSYEQYF. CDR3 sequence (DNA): TGCGCCAGCAGCTTGGTATTGAGGGGACAGGACTCCTACGAGCAGTACTTC.

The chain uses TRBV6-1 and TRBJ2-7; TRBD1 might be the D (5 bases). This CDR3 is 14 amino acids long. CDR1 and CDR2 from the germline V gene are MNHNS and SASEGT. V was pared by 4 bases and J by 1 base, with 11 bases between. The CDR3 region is CASSVGLVSYEQYF. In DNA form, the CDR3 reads TGTGCCAGCAGTGTGGGGCTAGTGTCCTACGAGCAGTACTTC.

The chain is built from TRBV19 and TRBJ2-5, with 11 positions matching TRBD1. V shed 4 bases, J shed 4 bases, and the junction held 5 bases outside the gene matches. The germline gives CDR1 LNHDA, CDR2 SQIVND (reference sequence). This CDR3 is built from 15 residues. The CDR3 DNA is TGTGCCAGTAGTACCTGGACAGGGGGCACAGAGACCCAGTACTTC. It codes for CASSTWTGGTETQYF.

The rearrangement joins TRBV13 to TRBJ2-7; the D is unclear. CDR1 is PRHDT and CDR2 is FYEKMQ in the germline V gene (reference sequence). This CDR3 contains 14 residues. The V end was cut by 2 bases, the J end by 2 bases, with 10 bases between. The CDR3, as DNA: TGTGCCAGCAGCTTATTCGTAGGAGCCTACGAGCAGTACTTC. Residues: CASSLFVGAYEQYF.

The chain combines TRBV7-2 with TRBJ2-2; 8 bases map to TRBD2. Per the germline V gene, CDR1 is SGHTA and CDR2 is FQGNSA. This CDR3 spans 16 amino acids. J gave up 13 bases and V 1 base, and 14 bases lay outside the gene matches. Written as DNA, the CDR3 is TGTGCCAGCAGCTTAGTTGGCTTAGCGGGACTGGGCTGGCTGTTTTTT. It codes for CASSLVGLAGLGWLFF. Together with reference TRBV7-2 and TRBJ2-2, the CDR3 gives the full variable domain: GAGVSQSPSNKVTEKGKDVELRCDPISGHTALYWYRQSLGQGLEFLIYFQGNSAPDKSGLPSDRFSAERTGGSVSTLTIQRTQQEDSAVYLCASSLVGLAGLGWLFFGEGSRLTVL.

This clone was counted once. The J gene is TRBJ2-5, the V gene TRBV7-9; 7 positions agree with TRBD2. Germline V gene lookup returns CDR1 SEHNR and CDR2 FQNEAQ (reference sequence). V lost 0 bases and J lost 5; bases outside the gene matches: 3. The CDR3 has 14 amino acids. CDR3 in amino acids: CASSLAAGEETQYF. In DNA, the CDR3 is TGTGCCAGCAGCTTAGCGGCGGGAGAGGAGACCCAGTACTTC.

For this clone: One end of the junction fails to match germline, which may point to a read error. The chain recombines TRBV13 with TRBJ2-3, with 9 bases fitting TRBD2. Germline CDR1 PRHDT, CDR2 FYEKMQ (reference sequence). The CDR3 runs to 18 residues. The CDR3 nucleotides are TGTGCCAGCAGCCTAGGGAGGACTAGCGCCTCTAGCACAGATACGCAGTATTTT. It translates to CASSLGRTSASSTDTQYF. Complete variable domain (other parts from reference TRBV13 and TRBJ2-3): AAGVIQSPRHLIKEKRETATLKCYPIPRHDTVYWYQQGPGQDPQFLISFYEKMQSDKGSIPDRFSAQQFSDYHSELNMSSLELGDSALYFCASSLGRTSASSTDTQYFGPGTRLTVL.

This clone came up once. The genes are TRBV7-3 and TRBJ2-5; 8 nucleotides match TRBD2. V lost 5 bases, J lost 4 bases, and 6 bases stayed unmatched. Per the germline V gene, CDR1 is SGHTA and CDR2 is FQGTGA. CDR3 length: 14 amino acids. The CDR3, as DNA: TGTGCCAGCAGCCCAAGCGGGGGAGGAGAGACCCAGTACTTC. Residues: CASSPSGGGETQYF.

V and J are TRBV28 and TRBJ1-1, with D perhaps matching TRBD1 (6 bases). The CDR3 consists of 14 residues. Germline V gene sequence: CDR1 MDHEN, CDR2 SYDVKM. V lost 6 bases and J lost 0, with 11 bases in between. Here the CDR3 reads CASRGDTLNTEAFF. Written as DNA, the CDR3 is TGTGCCAGCAGGGGGGACACCTTGAACACTGAAGCTTTCTTT.

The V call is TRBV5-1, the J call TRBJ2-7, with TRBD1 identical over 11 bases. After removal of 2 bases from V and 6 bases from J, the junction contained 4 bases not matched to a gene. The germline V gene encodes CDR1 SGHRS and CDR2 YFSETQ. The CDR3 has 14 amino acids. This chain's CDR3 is CASSFPGTGGEQYF. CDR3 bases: TGCGCCAGCAGCTTTCCCGGGACAGGGGGCGAGCAGTACTTC.

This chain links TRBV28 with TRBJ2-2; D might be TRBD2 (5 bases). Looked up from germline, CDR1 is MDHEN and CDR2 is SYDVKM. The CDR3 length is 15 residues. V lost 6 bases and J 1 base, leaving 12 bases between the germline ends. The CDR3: CASRFTGMNTGELFF. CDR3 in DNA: TGTGCCAGCAGGTTTACCGGGATGAACACCGGGGAGCTGTTTTTT.

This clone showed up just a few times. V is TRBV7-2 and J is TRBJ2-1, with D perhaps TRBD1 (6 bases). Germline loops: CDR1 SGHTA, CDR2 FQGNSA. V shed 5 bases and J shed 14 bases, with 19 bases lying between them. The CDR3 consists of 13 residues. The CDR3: CASSPDRGQWEFF. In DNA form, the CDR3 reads TGTGCCAGCAGCCCCGACCGCGGACAGTGGGAGTTCTTC.

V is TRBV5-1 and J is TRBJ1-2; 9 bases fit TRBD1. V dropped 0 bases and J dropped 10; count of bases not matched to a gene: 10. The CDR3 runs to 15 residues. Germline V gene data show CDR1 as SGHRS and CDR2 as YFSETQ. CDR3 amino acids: CASSLGGPGQGDYTF. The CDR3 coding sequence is TGCGCCAGCAGCTTGGGGGGCCCGGGACAGGGAGACTACACCTTC.

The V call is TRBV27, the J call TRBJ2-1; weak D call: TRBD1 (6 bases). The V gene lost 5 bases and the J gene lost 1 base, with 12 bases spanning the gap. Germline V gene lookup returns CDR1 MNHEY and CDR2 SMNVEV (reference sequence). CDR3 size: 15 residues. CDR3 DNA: TGTGCCAGCAGTGAAGTGACAGGATCCTACAATGAGCAGTTCTTC. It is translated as CASSEVTGSYNEQFF.

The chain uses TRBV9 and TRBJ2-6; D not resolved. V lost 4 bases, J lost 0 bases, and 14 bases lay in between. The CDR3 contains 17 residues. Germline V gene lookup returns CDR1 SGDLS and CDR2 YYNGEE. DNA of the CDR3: TGTGCCAGCAGCTCCTCGTTGATCAGCTCTGGGGCCAACGTCCTGACTTTC. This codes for CASSSSLISSGANVLTF.

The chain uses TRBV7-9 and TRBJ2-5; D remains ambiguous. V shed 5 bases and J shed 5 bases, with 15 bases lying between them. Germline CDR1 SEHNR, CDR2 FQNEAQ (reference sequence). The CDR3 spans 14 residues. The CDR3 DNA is TGTGCCAGCAGCCCCCGAACGGGTCGGGAGACCCAGTACTTC. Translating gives CASSPRTGRETQYF.

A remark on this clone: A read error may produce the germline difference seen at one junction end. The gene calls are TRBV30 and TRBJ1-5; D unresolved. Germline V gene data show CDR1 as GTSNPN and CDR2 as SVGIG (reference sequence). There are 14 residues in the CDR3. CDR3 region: CAWREEGSHQPQHF. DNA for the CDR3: TGTGCCTGGAGGGAAGAAGGTAGCCATCAGCCCCAGCATTTT.

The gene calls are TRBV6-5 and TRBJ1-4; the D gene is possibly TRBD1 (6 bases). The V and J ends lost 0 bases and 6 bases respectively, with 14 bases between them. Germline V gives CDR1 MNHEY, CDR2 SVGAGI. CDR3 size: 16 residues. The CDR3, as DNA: TGTGCCAGCAGTTACTCGGTTGGGTGGGGGCATGAAAAACTGTTTTTT. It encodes CASSYSVGWGHEKLFF.

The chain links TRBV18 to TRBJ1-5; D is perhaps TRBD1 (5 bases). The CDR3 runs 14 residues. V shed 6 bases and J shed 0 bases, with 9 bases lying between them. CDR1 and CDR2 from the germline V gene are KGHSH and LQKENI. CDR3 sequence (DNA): TGTGCCAGCTCGTCAGGGAATAGCAATCAGCCCCAGCATTTT. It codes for CASSSGNSNQPQHF. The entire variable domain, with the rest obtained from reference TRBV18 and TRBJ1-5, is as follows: NAGVMQNPRHLVRRRGQEARLRCSPMKGHSHVYWYRQLPEEGLKFMVYLQKENIIDESGMPKERFSAEFPKEGPSILRIQQVVRGDSAAYFCASSSGNSNQPQHFGDGTRLSIL.

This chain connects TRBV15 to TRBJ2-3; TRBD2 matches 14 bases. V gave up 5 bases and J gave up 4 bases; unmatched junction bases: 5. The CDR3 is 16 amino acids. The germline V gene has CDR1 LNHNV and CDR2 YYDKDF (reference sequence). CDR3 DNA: TGTGCCACCAGCGATGGACTAGCGGGAGGAGCAGATACGCAGTATTTT. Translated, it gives CATSDGLAGGADTQYF.

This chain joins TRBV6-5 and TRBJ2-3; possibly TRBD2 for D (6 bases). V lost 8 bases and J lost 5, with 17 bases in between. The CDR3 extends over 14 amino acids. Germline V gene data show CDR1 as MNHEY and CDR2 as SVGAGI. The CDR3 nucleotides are TGTGCCAGCGGGCGGGGTGGGGCTGAAGATACGCAGTATTTT. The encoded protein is CASGRGGAEDTQYF.

The CDR3 DNA reads TGTGCCAGCAGCCGAGGACAGGGCGCCAGAGACACCATATATTTT. Its translation is CASSRGQGARDTIYF. The chain recombines TRBV4-2 with TRBJ1-3, with TRBD1 identical over 8 bases. This CDR3 comprises 15 residues. The germline gives CDR1 LGHNA, CDR2 YNFKEQ. J lost 8 bases, V lost 4 bases, and 10 bases had no gene match.

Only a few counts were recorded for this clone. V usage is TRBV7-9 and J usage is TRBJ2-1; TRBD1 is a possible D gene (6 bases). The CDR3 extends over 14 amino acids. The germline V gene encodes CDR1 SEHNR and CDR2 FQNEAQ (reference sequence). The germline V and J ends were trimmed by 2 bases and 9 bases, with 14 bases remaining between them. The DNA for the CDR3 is TGTGCCAGCAGCTTATACAGGGAAACTCTTGAGCAGTTCTTC. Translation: CASSLYRETLEQFF.